These T cell receptor beta chains were read from a single sample in a study of T cell responses to AZD1222 COVID-19 vaccine. Using immunoSEQ multiplex PCR, the repertoire was profiled, and TCRdb retains in-frame clones only, with some absent. Of 70,000 to 95,000 clones in the sample, more than 75% were seen once. Sequences were derived from peripheral blood, sampled on day 0 of MenACWY control vaccination. Every receptor here comes from an adult in good health. Both conserved end residues are part of each CDR3. The D gene is left open where the match is weak. Not every row has a clone size; where given, it reads once, few, many or a size class.

DNA | CDR3 | D | size | J | V
TGTGCCAGCAGCTGGGACCGGGGAGGTGATACGCAGTATTTT | CASSWDRGGDTQYF | - | - | TRBJ2-3 | TRBV11-2
TGTGCCACCAGTGATTTAGGGGGATTCCAGTTCTTC | CATSDLGGFQFF | - | - | TRBJ2-1 | TRBV24-1
TGTGCCATCAGCCAACTCGGTGAAAAACTGTTTTTT | CAISQLGEKLFF | - | - | TRBJ1-4 | TRBV10-3
TGTGCCAGCGCAGCTTTCTCTAGCGGGCTATACAATGAGCAGTTCTTC | CASAAFSSGLYNEQFF | TRBD2 | - | TRBJ2-1 | TRBV5-6
TGTGCCAGCAGCCCGAAGGGGACGGCCAGGGGGGTCTACGAGCAGTACTTC | CASSPKGTARGVYEQYF | - | - | TRBJ2-7 | TRBV5-6
TGTGCCGGAAACGCAGGAGTGGGTTGGCTGTTTTTT | CAGNAGVGWLFF | - | - | TRBJ2-2 | TRBV30
TGTGCCTGGAGTAGACGAGGGACGACTGAAGCTTTCTTT | CAWSRRGTTEAFF | - | - | TRBJ1-1 | TRBV30
TGTGCCAGCAGTGAAGAACTCACGACTGAAGCTTTCTTT | CASSEELTTEAFF | - | few | TRBJ1-1 | TRBV2
TGTGCCAGCAGTCCACCTGGATGGGACTCTGGGGCCAACGTCCTGACTTTC | CASSPPGWDSGANVLTF | - | - | TRBJ2-6 | TRBV27
TGTGCCAGTAGTATAGGGGGACAACGGTTCTACGAGCAGTACTTC | CASSIGGQRFYEQYF | - | once | TRBJ2-7 | TRBV19
TGTGCCAGCAGTTCGCCCTTGGGGGGGGGCTACACCTTC | CASSSPLGGGYTF | - | - | TRBJ1-2 | TRBV27
TGTGCCAGCAGTTTCCGGGACAGGGGGACAGATACGCAGTATTTT | CASSFRDRGTDTQYF | TRBD1 | - | TRBJ2-3 | TRBV27
TGTGCCAGCAGCCAAGGCGGGGAGCTGTTTTTT | CASSQGGELFF | - | few | TRBJ2-2 | TRBV3-1/TRBV3-2
TGCGCCAGCCACCCGACAGGCTATAGCTCTGGGGCCAACGTCCTGACTTTC | CASHPTGYSSGANVLTF | - | - | TRBJ2-6 | TRBV5-1
TGTGCCAGCAGTTGGGGGGAGGGCGGTGAGCAGTTCTTC | CASSWGEGGEQFF | TRBD2 | - | TRBJ2-1 | TRBV6-5
TGTGCCAGCAGCATACGGGACAGTCCTCTTAGCACAGATACGCAGTATTTT | CASSIRDSPLSTDTQYF | TRBD1 | - | TRBJ2-3 | TRBV7-9
TGTGCCAGCAGCGTAGCCCTTCATGAGACAGGGGTGGGTGGCTACACCTTC | CASSVALHETGVGGYTF | TRBD1 | - | TRBJ1-2 | TRBV9
TGCGCCAGCAGCTTGGGGAGGCCGGACACTGAAGCTTTCTTT | CASSLGRPDTEAFF | - | - | TRBJ1-1 | TRBV5-1
TGTGCCAGCAGCCAAGCAGAGGGACTAGCGGGGTATGTAGGATATAATGAGCAGTTCTTC | CASSQAEGLAGYVGYNEQFF | TRBD2 | - | TRBJ2-1 | TRBV3-1/TRBV3-2
TGTGCCTGGAGGAAGGGGCCGGCGGCCTCCTACGAGCAGTACTTC | CAWRKGPAASYEQYF | - | - | TRBJ2-7 | TRBV30
TGTGCCAGCAGTTACTCAGGGTCGGACACCATATATTTT | CASSYSGSDTIYF | - | - | TRBJ1-3 | TRBV6-5
TGTGCCAGTAAAGAAGGAGGGGGTAATTCACCCCTCCACTTT | CASKEGGGNSPLHF | - | - | TRBJ1-6 | TRBV19
TGTGCCAGCAGCAAAGATAGCAATCAGCCCCAGCATTTT | CASSKDSNQPQHF | - | - | TRBJ1-5 | TRBV6-6
TGCAGCGTTGAAAACCAGGGGGTGAACTATGGCTACACCTTC | CSVENQGVNYGYTF | TRBD1 | - | TRBJ1-2 | TRBV29-1
TGTGCCATCAGTGCCCGGGACACTGAAGCTTTCTTT | CAISARDTEAFF | - | - | TRBJ1-1 | TRBV10-3
TGTGCCAGTAGTAGTGGTCTGATCCGAGCAGATACGCAGTATTTT | CASSSGLIRADTQYF | - | - | TRBJ2-3 | TRBV19
TGTGCCAGCAGCGGTTTTCGACTAGCGTCAGGCCATGAGCAGTTCTTC | CASSGFRLASGHEQFF | TRBD2 | - | TRBJ2-1 | TRBV7-2
TGTGCCAGCAGTGAGGGGGGGGCGGTAGCCTACGAGCAGTACTTC | CASSEGGAVAYEQYF | - | - | TRBJ2-7 | TRBV28
TGTGCCATTACCTCGGGACTAGCGGGATCACGGTACGAGCAGTACTTC | CAITSGLAGSRYEQYF | TRBD2 | - | TRBJ2-7 | TRBV28
TGTGCCAGCAGCTCGGGGTCTGAAGCTTTCTTT | CASSSGSEAFF | - | - | TRBJ1-1 | TRBV7-9
TGTGCCAGCAGTTTAAAGTCCGCAGGGGTCTATGGCTACACCTTC | CASSLKSAGVYGYTF | - | few | TRBJ1-2 | TRBV27
TGTGCCAGCAGTCCCCAGGGATGGCAGCCCCAGCATTTT | CASSPQGWQPQHF | - | - | TRBJ1-5 | TRBV28
TGCGCCAGCAGCTTGGTGTTTCGGCAGGGGAGGACCTACGAGCAGTACTTC | CASSLVFRQGRTYEQYF | - | - | TRBJ2-7 | TRBV5-1
TGTGCCAGCAGCTCCCAGCAGTCAGGGGCAAGGGCCGGGGAGCTGTTTTTT | CASSSQQSGARAGELFF | - | - | TRBJ2-2 | TRBV7-9
TGCGCCAGCAGCCAGGCTGACAGGGGGGATATTAATTCACCCCTCCACTTT | CASSQADRGDINSPLHF | TRBD1 | once | TRBJ1-6 | TRBV4-3
TGTGCCAGCAGCAAAGCCGCGGGGGACGGGGGAAACACCATATATTTT | CASSKAAGDGGNTIYF | - | once | TRBJ1-3 | TRBV5-8
TGCGCCAGCAGCCAAAGGACAGGGTCTTACGAGCAGTACTTC | CASSQRTGSYEQYF | TRBD1 | few | TRBJ2-7 | TRBV4-3
TGTGCCAGCAGCTTACAATGGGGGAAAGGGACCGGGGAGCTGTTTTTT | CASSLQWGKGTGELFF | - | few | TRBJ2-2 | TRBV7-9
TGTGCCAGTAGTATAATATCAACGGAGGAGCTGTTTTTT | CASSIISTEELFF | - | - | TRBJ2-2 | TRBV19
TGTGCCAGCAGTTTTGGCAGATTACCCTCCGAGCAGTACTTC | CASSFGRLPSEQYF | - | - | TRBJ2-7 | TRBV28
TGTGCCATCACCAATTCCGGGACAGGGTCGTGGGATGGCTACACCTTC | CAITNSGTGSWDGYTF | TRBD1 | - | TRBJ1-2 | TRBV10-3
TGTGCCAGCAGCGTAGGGGGTGTGGACACTGAAGCTTTCTTT | CASSVGGVDTEAFF | - | - | TRBJ1-1 | TRBV9
TGTGCCTGTGGACAGTTGGACGAGCAGTACTTC | CACGQLDEQYF | - | - | TRBJ2-7 | TRBV12-3/TRBV12-4
TGTGCCAGCAGGTATTCTAACTATGGCTACACCTTC | CASRYSNYGYTF | - | - | TRBJ1-2 | TRBV6-5
TGTGCCAGCAGTTTCCTAGATCGTTTGAGGCCCTACTTC | CASSFLDRLRPYF | - | - | TRBJ2-7 | TRBV12-3/TRBV12-4
TGTGCCAGCTCACCACAGTTCAGGGACACTGAAGCTTTCTTT | CASSPQFRDTEAFF | - | - | TRBJ1-1 | TRBV18
TGTGCCTGCACATGGGGTTCGTCCAGCAATCAGCCCCAGCATTTT | CACTWGSSSNQPQHF | - | - | TRBJ1-5 | TRBV30
TGTGCCAGCAGCGGGGTGACGGGAGCTTACGAGCAGTACTTC | CASSGVTGAYEQYF | - | - | TRBJ2-7 | TRBV7-2
TGTGCCAGCAGCTTATCGCTGGGCTCCATCTATGGCTACACCTTC | CASSLSLGSIYGYTF | - | - | TRBJ1-2 | TRBV11-2
TGTGCCAGCTCACCTAAACTGGGGGATGAAAAACTGTTTTTT | CASSPKLGDEKLFF | - | - | TRBJ1-4 | TRBV18
TGTGCCAGCAGTTTCACGGGATACACCGGGGAGCTGTTTTTT | CASSFTGYTGELFF | - | - | TRBJ2-2 | TRBV28
TGTGCCGGCAGCTTAGCCGGTTCCCCCTACAATGAGCAGTTCTTC | CAGSLAGSPYNEQFF | - | - | TRBJ2-1 | TRBV11-2
TGTGCCAGCAAAGACAGGGGTATCTCTGGAAACACCATATATTTT | CASKDRGISGNTIYF | TRBD1 | - | TRBJ1-3 | TRBV6-6